The present T cell receptor beta chain was sequenced within a study of T cells in Graves' hyperthyroidism and ophthalmopathy (dated by TCRdb to between 2018 and 2021). Context from the whole study: Peripheral blood samples were taken at the time of initial diagnosis, prior to any treatment. To identify distinguishing TCR V-J signatures, a discovery cohort of about 95 patients was used, comprising 40 to 45 with Graves' ophthalmopathy and under 60 with stable Graves' hyperthyroidism. According to the paper, TCR Vbeta CDR3 sequencing was carried out on 135 peripheral blood samples, which came from approximately 41 ophthalmopathy, fewer than 80 hyperthyroidism and roughly 17 progressor patients. An independent validation cohort of under 20 hyperthyroidism patients and approximately 15 patients who later progressed to ophthalmopathy tested prospective prediction of ophthalmopathy. For training and testing, the approximately 92 patients in the discovery cohort were randomly divided in a 7:3 ratio. After sampling, hyperthyroidism patients received methimazole starting at 30 mg daily, and ophthalmopathy patients received high-dose intravenous methylprednisolone. Thyroid tissue and blood T-cell repertoires from six Graves' hyperthyroidism patients were also compared in the study.

Results and caveats for the whole study, not just this receptor: A 13 V-J signature model separated ophthalmopathy from stable hyperthyroidism, with about 90% sensitivity and roughly 82% specificity in cross-validation and 80%/75% in testing. In validation, the model predicted progression to ophthalmopathy a median of roughly six months before onset, with approximately 71% sensitivity and roughly 79% specificity. No statistical method was used to set the sample size in advance, and investigators knew the group allocation. Most expanded thyroid clonotypes (frequency above 0.001) were also detected in blood, suggesting blood repertoires may reflect thyroid immune responses.

Ophthalmopathy patients had moderately to severely active disease, Clinical Activity Score of at least 3, NOSPECS grade of at least 4, and duration under 3 months. Patients with uncontrolled infections, other autoimmune diseases, pregnancy or lactation were excluded. Diagnoses were established on the basis of clinical symptoms, serum thyroxine and TRAb, thyroid ultrasound, and orbital computed tomography. PBMCs were isolated from 7.5 to 10 ml of fresh peripheral blood by Ficoll-Paque density gradient centrifugation. Trizol reagent was used to extract total RNA, and RNA quality was then checked on an Agilent 2100 Bioanalyzer. This clonotype was counted at least ten times. Its antigen remains undetermined. No base-level quality is on record; no much larger clone is a single base apart. From the cysteine through the phenylalanine, the CDR3 covers 14 amino acids. The sequence is cut down to CDR3 DNA, 42 bases in frame from base 1. V is reduced by 5 bases and J by 4 bases, leaving a spacing of 15 bases between them. Reading the germline V gene (reference sequence) gives CDR1 LNHDA and CDR2 SQIVND.

TCR beta CDR3 regions were amplified from RNA transcripts. For the first round of RT-PCR on the TCR CDR3, the HTBI primer set was used together with the Qiagen OneStep RT-PCR kit. Libraries were constructed in a second round of multiplex PCR, after which size selection and purification were performed. Paired-end sequencing of the libraries was performed with 100 bp reads on an Illumina HiSeq2000. On the authors' methods: SOAPnuke was used to process the raw data, throwing out any read that contained adapters or uncalled bases, had a mean Phred below 15, or lacked an exact constant-primer or identifier match. High-quality paired reads were merged using COPE v1.2.5, and each unique nucleotide sequence was defined as a clonotype. Clonotypes were aligned to IMGT TRBV, TRBD and TRBJ reference segments using MiTCR v1.1. The analysis was restricted to V-J combinations with a frequency above 0.0001, which together covered about 99% of the repertoires. The TCS score was defined as F50 (clonal expansion) divided by E x V (chaos), with BLOSUM62-based TCRdist calculated between CDR3 peptides within each V-J. Welch's t-statistics and random forest reduced some 510 V-J features to fewer than 15, which were used in a naive Bayes classifier (R e1071). TCRdb reran the public reads through fastp at Q25 and MiXCR, keeping productive beta chains. Rows merge per CDR3 protein into single entries with the most common DNA and genes. These V and J calls originate from TCRdb's pipeline instead of the authors' own analysis. Recorded for this sample are approximately 410,000 distinct CDR3 sequences; around 15% of them occurred a single time. Of the sample, around 13% is held by the ten largest clones.

The rearranged chain carries TRBV19 and TRBJ2-7; TRBD1 is possibly the D segment (7 matching bases). The sample was blood. The TCR originated in a man between 18 and 29 years old with Graves' ophthalmopathy. For the CDR3, the sequence is CASSVTSGGYEQYF. The bases read TGTGCCAGTAGTGTAACCTCAGGGGGGTACGAGCAGTACTTC.